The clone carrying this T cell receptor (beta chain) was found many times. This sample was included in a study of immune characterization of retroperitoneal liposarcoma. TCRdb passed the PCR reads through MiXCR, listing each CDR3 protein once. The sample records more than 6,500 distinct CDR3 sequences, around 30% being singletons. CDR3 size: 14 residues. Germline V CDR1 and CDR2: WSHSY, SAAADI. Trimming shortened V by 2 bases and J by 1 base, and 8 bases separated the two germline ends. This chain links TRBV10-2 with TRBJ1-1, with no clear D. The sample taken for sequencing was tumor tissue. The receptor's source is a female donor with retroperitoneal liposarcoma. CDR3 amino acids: CASSEARSNTEAFF. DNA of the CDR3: TGCGCCAGCAGTGAGGCGAGATCGAACACTGAAGCTTTCTTT.